This T cell receptor beta chain was sequenced in a study of blood T cell repertoires in COVID-19. Some clones are missing from TCRdb's copy, which holds only in-frame ones; the method was immunoSEQ multiplex PCR. This sample has tens of thousands of clones, with 70% to 85% found just once. Germline CDR1 SGHNT, CDR2 YENEEA. V was trimmed by 3 bases and J by 12 bases, leaving 15 bases between them. This CDR3 spans 13 amino acids. Source material: peripheral blood. This receptor was identified in a human donor in a cohort sampled during active COVID-19. The V call is TRBV11-3, the J call TRBJ2-1; no clear D. The CDR3 is CASSLSQAAGQFF. The CDR3 nucleotides are TGTGCCAGCAGCTTGTCCCAGGCTGCTGGGCAGTTCTTC. Full variable domain (rest looked up from reference TRBV11-3 and TRBJ2-1): EAGVVQSPRYKIIEKKQPVAFWCNPISGHNTLYWYLQNLGQGPELLIRYENEEAVDDSQLPKDRFSAERLKGVDSTLKIQPAELGDSAVYLCASSLSQAAGQFFGPGTRLTVL.